Presented here are 30 T cell receptor beta chains from one specimen sequenced in a study of blood T cell repertoires in COVID-19. Assay: immunoSEQ multiplex PCR; the TCRdb copy retains only in-frame clones and omits some. The table shows tens of thousands of clones, with roughly 90% occurring only once. Sequenced input: peripheral blood. These receptor sequences come from a human donor in a cohort sampled during active COVID-19.

The rearrangement links TRBV29-1 to TRBJ2-7, with 7 bases fitting TRBD1. The J segment lost 2 bases and the V segment lost 7 bases, leaving 5 bases of the junction unmatched. Germline lookup yields CDR1 SQVTM and CDR2 ANQGSEA. This CDR3 region has 12 residues. The DNA for the CDR3 is TGCAGCGCGGGACAGTCAGCCTACGAGCAGTACTTC. Its translation is CSAGQSAYEQYF.

The rearrangement joins TRBV27 to TRBJ1-2; no reliable D call. Trimming pared 5 bases from V and 0 bases from J, leaving 10 bases between. This CDR3 has 14 residues. Per germline, CDR1 MNHEY and CDR2 SMNVEV (reference sequence). The CDR3 coding sequence is TGTGCCAGCAGTCCCTCTACGCCTAACTATGGCTACACCTTC. Amino acid sequence: CASSPSTPNYGYTF.

The chain has TRBV7-2 and TRBJ1-5; 7 nucleotides match TRBD1. Trimming took 4 bases from V and 6 from J; bases not matched to a gene: 15. The CDR3 runs to 17 residues. The germline V gene encodes CDR1 SGHTA and CDR2 FQGNSA. This chain's CDR3 is CASSSNSGGLVGQPQHF. CDR3 in DNA: TGTGCCAGCAGCTCCAACTCAGGGGGATTAGTAGGTCAGCCCCAGCATTTT.

The CDR3 is CASSQGLGGRDTEAFF. The CDR3 region has the DNA TGCGCCAGCAGCCAAGGCTTAGGGGGCCGGGACACTGAAGCTTTCTTT. The V call is TRBV4-3, the J call TRBJ1-1; 7 bases are a match to TRBD1. Germline lookup yields CDR1 LGHNA and CDR2 YSLEER. This CDR3 spans 16 amino acids. V lost 1 base to trimming and J lost 3 bases; unmatched junction nucleotides: 8.

The chain has TRBV27 and TRBJ2-1, with 7 bases that match TRBD1. Trimming removed 5 bases from V and 6 bases from J; junction bases left unmatched: 10. The CDR3 is 15 amino acids. CDR1 is MNHEY and CDR2 is SMNVEV in the germline V gene (reference sequence). In DNA, the CDR3 is TGTGCCAGCAGTCGGCCGGGACAGCCCCTCAATGAGCAGTTCTTC. Protein product: CASSRPGQPLNEQFF.

V gene TRBV6-6 combines with J gene TRBJ1-1, with D possibly TRBD1 on 5 matching bases. The germline CDR1 and CDR2 sequences are MNHNY and SVGAGI (reference sequence). The CDR3 spans 13 residues. The ends were cut back, 7 bases at V and 4 bases at J, with 13 bases in the middle. CDR3 bases: TGTGCCAGCATCCTCGGACATACCACTGAAGCTTTCTTT. Protein: CASILGHTTEAFF.

This clone occurred a few times. This CDR3 reads CASSVQGSHEQYF. The CDR3 nucleotides read TGTGCCAGCAGCGTTCAGGGATCCCACGAGCAGTACTTC. The rearrangement joins TRBV7-9 to TRBJ2-7, with a tentative D call TRBD1 (5 bases). The CDR3 is 13 residues long. The germline gives CDR1 SEHNR, CDR2 FQNEAQ (reference sequence). V lost 5 bases to trimming and J lost 5 bases, with 13 bases between them.

The J gene is TRBJ2-6, the V gene TRBV4-3, with 7 bases fitting TRBD1. The CDR3 runs to 18 residues. The germline gives CDR1 LGHNA, CDR2 YSLEER. The trim removed 4 bases at V and 2 bases at J, leaving 11 bases unmatched. The CDR3 protein is CASSPRQGHTPGANVLTF. The CDR3 DNA is TGCGCCAGCAGCCCCCGACAGGGTCATACTCCTGGGGCCAACGTCCTGACTTTC.

The chain joins TRBV19 to TRBJ2-7; 11 bases agree with TRBD2. This CDR3 comprises 15 residues. CDR1 and CDR2 (germline): LNHDA, SQIVND (reference sequence). V trimming: 2 bases; J trimming: 3 bases; junction bases outside the gene matches: 3. The CDR3 sequence: CASSITTSGVYEQYF. The CDR3 region has the DNA TGTGCCAGTAGTATAACGACTAGCGGGGTCTACGAGCAGTACTTC.

The chain's CDR3 is CASSLTGQALSNYGYTF. In DNA form, the CDR3 reads TGCGCCAGCAGCTTGACCGGACAGGCCCTATCTAACTATGGCTACACCTTC. J is TRBJ1-2 and V is TRBV5-1, with 7 bases matching TRBD1. The CDR3 is made up of 17 amino acids. J gave up 0 bases and V 1 base, and 9 bases lay outside the gene matches. Germline CDR1 is SGHRS and CDR2 is YFSETQ.

The rearrangement joins TRBV5-1 to TRBJ1-5, with D tentatively TRBD1 (6 bases). The ends were cut back, 4 bases at V and 6 bases at J, with 17 bases in the middle. The germline CDR1 and CDR2 sequences are SGHRS and YFSETQ. This CDR3 has 15 residues. CDR3 DNA: TGCGCCAGCAGCCCGGACTGGGGGGGCGGTCAGCCCCAGCATTTT. This translates into CASSPDWGGGQPQHF.

V usage is TRBV5-8 and J usage is TRBJ2-1, with 13 nucleotides matching TRBD2. J lost 7 bases, V lost 2 bases, and 3 bases had no gene match. Germline CDR1 reads SGHTS; CDR2 reads YDEGEE. The CDR3 contains 15 residues. The CDR3 sequence is CASSLLAGGRNEQFF. The DNA of the CDR3 is TGTGCCAGCAGCTTACTAGCGGGGGGGCGGAATGAGCAGTTCTTC.

This clone was seen a single time. V and J are TRBV27 and TRBJ1-6, with TRBD1 matching over 9 bases. This CDR3 comprises 15 residues. Per the germline V gene, CDR1 is MNHEY and CDR2 is SMNVEV (reference sequence). J gave up 10 bases and V 7 bases, and 11 bases lay outside the gene matches. Written as DNA, the CDR3 is TGTGCCAGCACCAGTTCCGGGACAGGGTTCTCACCCCTCCACTTT. Its protein is CASTSSGTGFSPLHF.

The rearrangement uses TRBV2 and TRBJ2-7; 8 nucleotides align to TRBD1. The germline gives CDR1 SNHLY, CDR2 FYNNEI. V shed 7 bases and J 0 bases; nucleotides not matched to a gene: 5. The CDR3 is 14 residues long. The DNA for the CDR3 is TGTGCCAGCATGGGACAGGCGAGCTCCTACGAGCAGTACTTC. Translating gives CASMGQASSYEQYF.

The rearrangement uses TRBV6-1 and TRBJ1-3; the D is unclear. This CDR3 contains 14 residues. Germline V gene sequence: CDR1 MNHNS, CDR2 SASEGT. V was cut by 1 base and J by 4 bases, with 8 bases left in between. The CDR3 spells CASSEDPIGNTIYF. CDR3 bases: TGTGCCAGCAGTGAAGACCCTATAGGAAACACCATATATTTT.

The chain uses TRBV4-3 and TRBJ2-7, with D maybe TRBD2 (5 bases). Trimming cost V 0 bases and J 0 bases, with 9 bases left between them. Germline-derived CDR1 and CDR2 are LGHNA and YSLEER. CDR3 length equals 15 residues. CDR3 in DNA: TGCGCCAGCAGCCAAGATTGGAGGTCCTCCTACGAGCAGTACTTC. Its protein is CASSQDWRSSYEQYF.

CDR3 nucleotides: TGTGCCAGCAGCGTACGGAAGGAAGGGGATGGTATCGAGCAGTACTTC. This sequence encodes CASSVRKEGDGIEQYF. The chain employs TRBV7-8 and TRBJ2-7, with D tentatively TRBD1 (5 bases). CDR1 SGHVS and CDR2 FQNEAQ come from the germline V gene. Trimming cost V 5 bases and J 6 bases, with 23 bases left between them. The CDR3 covers 16 residues.

This clone has only one observation. The chain is built from TRBV2 and TRBJ2-7; 7 nucleotides align to TRBD1. This CDR3 comprises 15 residues. V shed 6 bases and J 1 base; nucleotides not matched to a gene: 9. Looked up from germline, CDR1 is SNHLY and CDR2 is FYNNEI. CDR3 DNA: TGTGCCAGCAGGCTTAACCGGGACAGATCCTACGAGCAGTACTTC. Translating gives CASRLNRDRSYEQYF.

Only a few counts were recorded for this clone. This chain joins TRBV5-4 and TRBJ2-7; a weak D match, TRBD2 (5 bases). Germline V gene sequence: CDR1 SGHNT, CDR2 YYREEE (reference sequence). CDR3 size: 13 residues. V lost 0 bases to trimming and J lost 4 bases, with 8 bases between them. CDR3 sequence (DNA): TGTGCCAGCAGCTTGGTTGGGGAGTACGAGCAGTACTTC. This codes for CASSLVGEYEQYF.

The rearrangement joins TRBV29-1 to TRBJ2-7, with 8 nucleotides matching TRBD2. V gave up 3 bases and J gave up 4 bases; unmatched junction bases: 5. Germline V gene sequence: CDR1 SQVTM, CDR2 ANQGSEA. CDR3 length: 13 residues. The CDR3 loop reads CSVEAGGLYEQYF. The CDR3 DNA sequence: TGCAGCGTTGAGGCGGGGGGATTATACGAGCAGTACTTC.

This chain connects TRBV10-2 to TRBJ1-5; the D gene is possibly TRBD1 (6 bases). The length of the CDR3 is 16 residues. The germline gives CDR1 WSHSY, CDR2 SAAADI. The V and J ends lost 2 bases and 0 bases respectively, with 11 bases between them. The CDR3 nucleotides read TGCGCCAGCAGTGAGGACAGGTTCGATAGCAATCAGCCCCAGCATTTT. Translation: CASSEDRFDSNQPQHF.

The V call is TRBV24-1, the J call TRBJ1-5, with 10 bases matching TRBD1. The V gene end was trimmed by 2 bases and the J gene end by 7 bases; junction bases not matched to a gene: 4. The CDR3 loop spans 15 amino acids. Germline-derived CDR1 and CDR2 are KGHDR and SFDVKD. CDR3: CATSDSGTGEQPQHF. The CDR3 bases are TGTGCCACCAGTGATTCCGGGACAGGGGAACAGCCCCAGCATTTT.

The J gene is TRBJ1-2, the V gene TRBV7-6, with 7 bases lining up with TRBD1. Unmatched junction bases numbered 12, after V lost 5 bases and J lost 3 bases. This CDR3 is built from 16 residues. Looked up from germline, CDR1 is SGHVS and CDR2 is FNYEAQ. CDR3 bases: TGTGCCAGCAGCCGGTACAGGGGAGCGAGTGACTATGGCTACACCTTC. As protein: CASSRYRGASDYGYTF. Supplemented by reference TRBV7-6 and TRBJ1-2, the full variable domain reads GAGVSQSPRYKVTKRGQDVALRCDPISGHVSLYWYRQALGQGPEFLTYFNYEAQQDKSGLPNDRFSAERPEGSISTLTIQRTEQRDSAMYRCASSRYRGASDYGYTFGSGTRLTVV.

The chain is built from TRBV9 and TRBJ1-1; D may be TRBD1 (5 bases). The CDR3 contains 16 residues. V lost 3 bases, J lost 0 bases, and 15 bases lay in between. Germline lookup yields CDR1 SGDLS and CDR2 YYNGEE. This chain's CDR3 is CASSAHREDMNTEAFF. The CDR3 DNA follows: TGTGCCAGCAGCGCCCACCGGGAGGACATGAACACTGAAGCTTTCTTT. Looking up the rest from reference TRBV9 and TRBJ1-1 gives the full variable domain: DSGVTQTPKHLITATGQRVTLRCSPRSGDLSVYWYQQSLDQGLQFLIQYYNGEERAKGNILERFSAQQFPDLHSELNLSSLELGDSALYFCASSAHREDMNTEAFFGQGTRLTVV.

The gene calls are TRBV18 and TRBJ1-2; 11 bases map to TRBD1. Germline V CDR1 and CDR2: KGHSH, LQKENI. The CDR3 is 13 amino acids. J lost 12 bases, V lost 2 bases, and 5 bases had no gene match. DNA of the CDR3: TGTGCCAGCTCACCAGATAGGACAGGGGGCAACACCTTC. Translation gives CASSPDRTGGNTF.

The chain joins TRBV10-3 to TRBJ2-7, with 10 bases identical to TRBD1. Looked up from germline, CDR1 is ENHRY and CDR2 is SYGVKD. There are 14 residues in the CDR3. V lost 6 bases and J lost 3; bases outside the gene matches: 5. The CDR3 bases are TGTGCCATCAGAGGGACAGGGGACGGCTACGAGCAGTACTTC. This sequence encodes CAIRGTGDGYEQYF.

The CDR3 sequence: CASSLSPGGYQETQYF. The CDR3 nucleotides read TGTGCCAGCAGCTTATCTCCGGGCGGGTACCAAGAGACCCAGTACTTC. The chain uses TRBV7-9 and TRBJ2-5; TRBD2 might be the D (5 bases). Germline V CDR1 and CDR2: SEHNR, FQNEAQ (reference sequence). CDR3 length: 16 residues. Trimming stripped 2 bases from V and 0 bases from J, with 13 bases between. Together with reference TRBV7-9 and TRBJ2-5, the CDR3 gives the full variable domain: DTGVSQNPRHKITKRGQNVTFRCDPISEHNRLYWYRQTLGQGPEFLTYFQNEAQLEKSRLLSDRFSAERPKGSFSTLEIQRTEQGDSAMYLCASSLSPGGYQETQYFGPGTRLLVL.

V is TRBV5-6 and J is TRBJ1-2; maybe TRBD1 (5 bases). CDR1 and CDR2 (germline): SGHDT, YYEEEE. Between the trimmed V and J ends, which lost 2 bases and 6 bases, there was a span of 14 bases. The CDR3 is 14 amino acids. The DNA for the CDR3 is TGTGCCAGCAGCTTTGGCCCGGGACTGAATGGCTACACCTTC. Translation: CASSFGPGLNGYTF.

The chain carries TRBV6-2 or TRBV6-3 and TRBJ2-7; D not certain. Per the germline V gene, CDR1 is MNHEY and CDR2 is SVGEGT. V was clipped by 0 bases and J by 6 bases, with 3 bases between them. The CDR3 spans 11 residues. CDR3: CASSYSAEQYF. The CDR3 DNA is TGTGCCAGCAGTTACTCGGCCGAGCAGTACTTC.

The chain recombines TRBV3-1 (or the pseudogene TRBV3-2) with TRBJ2-5; D is uncertain. Germline V gives CDR1 LGHDT, CDR2 YNNKEL (reference sequence). This CDR3 region has 12 residues. Trimming removed 5 bases from V and 7 bases from J, with 11 bases in between. CDR3 DNA sequence: TGTGCCAGCAGCTCCCGAACCGGGACCCAGTACTTC. It encodes CASSSRTGTQYF.